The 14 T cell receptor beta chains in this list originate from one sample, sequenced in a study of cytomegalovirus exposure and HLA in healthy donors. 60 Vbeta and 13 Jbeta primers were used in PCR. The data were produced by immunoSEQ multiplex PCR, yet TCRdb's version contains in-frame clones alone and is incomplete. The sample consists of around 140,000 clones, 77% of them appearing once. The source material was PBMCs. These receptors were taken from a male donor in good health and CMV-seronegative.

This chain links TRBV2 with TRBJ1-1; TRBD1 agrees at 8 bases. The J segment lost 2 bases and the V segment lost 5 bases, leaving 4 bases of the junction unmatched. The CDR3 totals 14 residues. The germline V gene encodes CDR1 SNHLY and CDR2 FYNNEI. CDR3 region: CASSRDRSNTEAFF. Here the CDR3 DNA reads TGTGCCAGCAGTAGGGACAGGTCTAACACTGAAGCTTTCTTT.

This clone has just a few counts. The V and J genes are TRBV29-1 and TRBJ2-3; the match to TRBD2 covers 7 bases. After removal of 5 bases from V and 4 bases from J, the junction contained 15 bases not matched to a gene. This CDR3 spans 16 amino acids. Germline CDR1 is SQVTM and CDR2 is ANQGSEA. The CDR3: CSVPPGGSLAPDTQYF. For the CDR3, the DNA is TGCAGCGTTCCCCCCGGGGGGTCTTTGGCGCCAGATACGCAGTATTTT.

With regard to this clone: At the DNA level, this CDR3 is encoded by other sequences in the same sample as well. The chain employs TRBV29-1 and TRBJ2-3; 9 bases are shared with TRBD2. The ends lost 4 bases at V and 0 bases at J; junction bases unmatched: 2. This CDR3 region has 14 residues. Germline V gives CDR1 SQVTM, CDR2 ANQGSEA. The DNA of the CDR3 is TGCAGCGTTGGGGCGGGGGGGAGCACAGATACGCAGTATTTT. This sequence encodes CSVGAGGSTDTQYF.

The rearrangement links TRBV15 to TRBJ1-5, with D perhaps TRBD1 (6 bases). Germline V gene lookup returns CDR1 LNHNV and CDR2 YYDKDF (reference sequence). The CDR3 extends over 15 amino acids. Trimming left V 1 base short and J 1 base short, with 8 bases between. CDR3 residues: CATSRVGQSNQPQHF. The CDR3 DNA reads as TGTGCCACCAGCAGAGTTGGACAGAGCAATCAGCCCCAGCATTTT.

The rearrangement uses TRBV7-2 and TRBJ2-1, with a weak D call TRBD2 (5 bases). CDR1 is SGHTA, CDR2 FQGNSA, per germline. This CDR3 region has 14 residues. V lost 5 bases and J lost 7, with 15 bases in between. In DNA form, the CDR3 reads TGTGCCAGCAGCGAGTGGAGGTTTGGAAATGAGCAGTTCTTC. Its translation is CASSEWRFGNEQFF.

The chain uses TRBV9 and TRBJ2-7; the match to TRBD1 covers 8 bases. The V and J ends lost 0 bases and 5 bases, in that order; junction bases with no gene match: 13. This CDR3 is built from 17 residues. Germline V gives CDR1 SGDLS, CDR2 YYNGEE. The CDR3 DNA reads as TGTGCCAGCAGCGTAGCCCCGGGACAGGCTAAAGCTAACGAGCAGTACTTC. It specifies CASSVAPGQAKANEQYF.

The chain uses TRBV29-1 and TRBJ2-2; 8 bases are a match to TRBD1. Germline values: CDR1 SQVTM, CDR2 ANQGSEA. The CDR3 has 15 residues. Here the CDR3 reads CRARADRVNTGELFF. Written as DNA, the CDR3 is TGCAGAGCCCGAGCGGACAGGGTCAACACCGGGGAGCTGTTTTTT.

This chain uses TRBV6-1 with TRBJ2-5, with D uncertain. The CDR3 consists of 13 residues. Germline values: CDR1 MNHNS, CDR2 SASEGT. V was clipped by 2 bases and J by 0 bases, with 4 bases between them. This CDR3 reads CASSEQYQETQYF. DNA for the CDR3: TGTGCCAGCAGTGAACAGTACCAAGAGACCCAGTACTTC.

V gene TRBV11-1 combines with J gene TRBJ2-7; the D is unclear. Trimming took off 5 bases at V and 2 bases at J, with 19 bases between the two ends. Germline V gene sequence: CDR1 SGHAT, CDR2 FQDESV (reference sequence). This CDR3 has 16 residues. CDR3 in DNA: TGTGCCAGCAGCCGCAAGCCCAACATTCGGGCCTACGAGCAGTACTTC. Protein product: CASSRKPNIRAYEQYF.

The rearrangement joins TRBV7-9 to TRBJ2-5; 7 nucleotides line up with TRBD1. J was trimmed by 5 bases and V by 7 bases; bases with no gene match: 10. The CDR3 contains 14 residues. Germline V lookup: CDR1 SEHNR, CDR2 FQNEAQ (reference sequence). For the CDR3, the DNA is TGTGCCAGCACCCTTAGGGGGCGCGGGGAGACCCAGTACTTC. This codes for CASTLRGRGETQYF.

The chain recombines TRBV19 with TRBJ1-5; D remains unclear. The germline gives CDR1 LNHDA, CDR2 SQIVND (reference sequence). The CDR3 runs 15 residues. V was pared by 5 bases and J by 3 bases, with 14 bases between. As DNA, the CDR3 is TGTGCCAGTAGTCATCATGGGGAGGCCAATCAGCCCCAGCATTTT. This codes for CASSHHGEANQPQHF.

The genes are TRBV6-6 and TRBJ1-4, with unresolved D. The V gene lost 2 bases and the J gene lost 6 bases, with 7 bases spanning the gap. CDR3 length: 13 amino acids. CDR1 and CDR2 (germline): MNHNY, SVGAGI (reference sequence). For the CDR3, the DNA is TGTGCCAGCAGTTACGAGATACATGAAAAACTGTTTTTT. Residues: CASSYEIHEKLFF.

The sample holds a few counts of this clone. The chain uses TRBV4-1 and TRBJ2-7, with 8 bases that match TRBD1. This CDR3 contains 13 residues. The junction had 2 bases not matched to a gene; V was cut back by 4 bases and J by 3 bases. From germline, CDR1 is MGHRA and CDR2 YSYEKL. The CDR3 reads CASSPDRVYEQYF. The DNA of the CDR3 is TGCGCCAGCAGCCCGGACAGGGTCTACGAGCAGTACTTC.

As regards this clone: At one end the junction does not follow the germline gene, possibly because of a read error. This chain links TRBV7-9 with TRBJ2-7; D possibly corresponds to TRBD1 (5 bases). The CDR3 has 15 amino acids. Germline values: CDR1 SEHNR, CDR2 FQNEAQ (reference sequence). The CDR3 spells CSSSLVEPGRYEQYF. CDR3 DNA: TGTTCCAGCAGCTTAGTCGAACCAGGGCGATACGAGCAGTACTTC.